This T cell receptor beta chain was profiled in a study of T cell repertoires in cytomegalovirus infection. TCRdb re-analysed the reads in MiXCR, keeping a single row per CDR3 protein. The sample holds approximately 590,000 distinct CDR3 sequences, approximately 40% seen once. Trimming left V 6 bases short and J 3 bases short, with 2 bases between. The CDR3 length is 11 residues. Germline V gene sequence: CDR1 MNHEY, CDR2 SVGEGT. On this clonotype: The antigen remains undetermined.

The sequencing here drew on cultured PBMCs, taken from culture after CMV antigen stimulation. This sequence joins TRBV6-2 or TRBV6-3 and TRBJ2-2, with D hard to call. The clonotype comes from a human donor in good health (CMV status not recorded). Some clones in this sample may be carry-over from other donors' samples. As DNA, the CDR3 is TGTGCCAGCAGGCACACCGGGGAGCTGTTTTTT. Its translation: CASRHTGELFF.